This entry concerns a single T cell receptor (beta chain). Germline CDR1 is LNHDA and CDR2 is SQIVND (reference sequence). V was shortened by 3 bases and J by 3 bases, with 15 bases between the two germline ends. The CDR3 consists of 16 residues. This sample was included in a study of control samples from healthy donors and cancer patients. Assay used: immunoSEQ multiplex PCR; TCRdb lists only in-frame clones, some missing. This table has about 89,000 clones, around 85% appearing once. The sequence was collected from a woman between 40 and 55 years old in good health. The rearrangement uses TRBV19 and TRBJ2-1; D gene unclear. Sequenced input: blood. The CDR3 nucleotides read TGTGCCAGTAGTATTCTACCTCTGGGGAACTACAATGAGCAGTTCTTC. As protein: CASSILPLGNYNEQFF.